This T cell receptor (beta chain) was identified during a study of T cell repertoires in cytomegalovirus infection. About this clonotype: Its antigen is not identified.

Whole-study results and caveats: Of the TCR beta families, the public ones yielded a cumulative frequency that identified carriers of CMV plus the relevant HLA.

Each CDR3 protein gets one entry after TCRdb re-called the reads with MiXCR. Among 800,000 to 950,000 distinct CDR3 sequences, approximately 30% were seen once, and the ten largest hold under 15%. The CDR3 loop spans 13 amino acids. Germline CDR1 reads SGHVS; CDR2 reads FNYEAQ. Trimming removed 4 bases from V and 4 bases from J, with 10 bases in between. This sequence joins TRBV7-6 and TRBJ2-5; no clear D. The receptor was isolated from a human donor in good health (CMV status not recorded). Some clones in this sample may be carry-over from other donors' samples. The material sequenced was cultured CD8+ T cells from PBMCs, taken from culture after CMV antigen stimulation. The CDR3 here is CASSSKPRETQYF. CDR3 bases: TGTGCCAGCAGCTCGAAGCCTAGAGAGACCCAGTACTTC.